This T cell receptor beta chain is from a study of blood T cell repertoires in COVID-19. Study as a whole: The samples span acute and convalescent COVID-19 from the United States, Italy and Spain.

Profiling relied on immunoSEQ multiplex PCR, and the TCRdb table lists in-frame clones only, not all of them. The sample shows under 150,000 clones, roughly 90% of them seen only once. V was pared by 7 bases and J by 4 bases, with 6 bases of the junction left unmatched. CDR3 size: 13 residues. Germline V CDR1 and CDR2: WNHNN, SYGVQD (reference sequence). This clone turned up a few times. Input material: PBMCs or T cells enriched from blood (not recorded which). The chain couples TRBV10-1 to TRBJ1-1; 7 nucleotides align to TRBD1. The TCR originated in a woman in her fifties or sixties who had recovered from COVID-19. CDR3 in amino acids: CASNPSGGTEAFF. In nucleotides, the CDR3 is TGCGCCAGCAACCCTTCAGGGGGCACTGAAGCTTTCTTT.